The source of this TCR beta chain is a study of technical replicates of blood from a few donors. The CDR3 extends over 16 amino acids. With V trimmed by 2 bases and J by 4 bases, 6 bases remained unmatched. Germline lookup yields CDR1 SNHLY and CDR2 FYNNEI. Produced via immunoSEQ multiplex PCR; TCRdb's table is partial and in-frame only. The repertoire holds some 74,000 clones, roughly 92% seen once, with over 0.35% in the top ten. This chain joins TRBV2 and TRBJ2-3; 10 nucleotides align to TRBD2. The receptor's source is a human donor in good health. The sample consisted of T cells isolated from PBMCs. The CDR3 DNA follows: TGTGCCAGCAGTGAATTTCCTAGCGGGAGTGCAGATACGCAGTATTTT. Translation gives CASSEFPSGSADTQYF.